The 8 T cell receptor beta chains reported below all come from one sample, sequenced in a study of T cell responses to AZD1222 COVID-19 vaccine. The assay was immunoSEQ multiplex PCR, and TCRdb's table has in-frame clones only and misses some. The data show about 140,000 clones, 85% to 90% seen once. The sequences come from peripheral blood, collected 28 days after the second AZD1222 dose. These receptors were obtained from an adult who received the AZD1222 COVID-19 vaccine.

This chain joins TRBV12-3 or TRBV12-4 and TRBJ1-3; 7 bases map to TRBD1. This CDR3 is 13 amino acids long. The junction had 2 bases not matched to a gene; V was cut back by 5 bases and J by 4 bases. Here the CDR3 DNA reads TGTGCCAGCAGTGCGGGACAGGGAAACACCATATATTTT. Its translation is CASSAGQGNTIYF.

The CDR3 DNA reads as TGTGCCAGCAGTCGACGACCGAACGAGCAGTACTTC. Residues: CASSRRPNEQYF. This chain links TRBV6-5 with TRBJ2-7; D remains unclear. Germline V gives CDR1 MNHEY, CDR2 SVGAGI. The CDR3 totals 12 residues. The germline V and J ends were trimmed by 5 bases and 5 bases, with 10 bases remaining between them.

The chain uses TRBV5-1 and TRBJ2-1; 8 nucleotides match TRBD1. Germline CDR1 is SGHRS and CDR2 is YFSETQ. The CDR3 totals 16 residues. J was trimmed by 2 bases and V by 4 bases; bases with no gene match: 8. The CDR3, as DNA: TGCGCCAGCAGCGGGACGTTACAGGGGGCCTACAATGAGCAGTTCTTC. This gives the protein CASSGTLQGAYNEQFF.

This clone was counted a single time. This rearrangement joins TRBV7-9 to TRBJ2-7; D is perhaps TRBD2 (5 bases). The V end was cut by 1 base, the J end by 5 bases, with 12 bases between. CDR1 and CDR2 from the germline V gene are SEHNR and FQNEAQ (reference sequence). This CDR3 spans 14 amino acids. CDR3 protein: CASSLGLAKNEQYF. CDR3 sequence (DNA): TGTGCCAGCAGCTTAGGGCTAGCCAAGAACGAGCAGTACTTC.

The chain combines TRBV5-1 with TRBJ1-1, with 7 positions matching TRBD1. The CDR3 covers 14 residues. J was trimmed by 8 bases and V by 4 bases; bases with no gene match: 11. The germline CDR1 and CDR2 sequences are SGHRS and YFSETQ. The CDR3 DNA reads TGCGCCAGCAGCACGAGCACCAGGGGGTCGGAAGCTTTCTTT. Protein sequence: CASSTSTRGSEAFF. Full variable domain (missing parts from reference TRBV5-1 and TRBJ1-1): KAGVTQTPRYLIKTRGQQVTLSCSPISGHRSVSWYQQTPGQGLQFLFEYFSETQRNKGNFPGRFSGRQFSNSRSEMNVSTLELGDSALYLCASSTSTRGSEAFFGQGTRLTVV.

This chain joins TRBV4-1 and TRBJ1-5, with 7 bases that match TRBD1. Germline V gene lookup returns CDR1 MGHRA and CDR2 YSYEKL. This CDR3 has 14 residues. J gave up 7 bases and V 4 bases, and 7 bases lay outside the gene matches. The CDR3 DNA sequence: TGCGCCAGCAGCCGGACGACAGGGAACCAGCCCCAGCATTTT. Its translation: CASSRTTGNQPQHF.

The chain links TRBV7-2 to TRBJ2-7; 7 bases align to TRBD1. This CDR3 has 12 amino acids. The V gene's germline CDR1 is SGHTA and CDR2 FQGNSA. With V trimmed by 10 bases and J by 5 bases, 8 bases remained unmatched. The DNA of the CDR3 is TGTGCCATTGACAGGGTTGGGGACGAGCAGTACTTC. Translating it yields CAIDRVGDEQYF.

CDR3 sequence: CASSPSGGGREQFF. The DNA for the CDR3 is TGTGCCAGCAGCCCGAGCGGGGGGGGGCGTGAGCAGTTCTTC. This rearrangement joins TRBV5-4 to TRBJ2-1; TRBD2 aligns across 10 bases. The CDR3 is 14 amino acids. Germline values: CDR1 SGHNT, CDR2 YYREEE (reference sequence). The trim removed 4 bases at V and 9 bases at J, leaving 7 bases unmatched. The entire variable domain, with the rest obtained from reference TRBV5-4 and TRBJ2-1, is as follows: ETGVTQSPTHLIKTRGQQVTLRCSSQSGHNTVSWYQQALGQGPQFIFQYYREEENGRGNFPPRFSGLQFPNYSSELNVNALELDDSALYLCASSPSGGGREQFFGPGTRLTVL.